The 3 T cell receptor beta chains in this list originate from one sample, sequenced in a study of a mutant IDH1 vaccine in newly diagnosed glioma. Time point in this sample: week 11, during vaccination. The investigators gave 300 ug of mutant IDH1 20-mer peptide in each vaccine dose, together with topical imiquimod. Their antigens are not known. Method: immunoSEQ multiplex PCR; TCRdb's copy keeps in-frame clones and lacks some. The table includes 35,000 to 50,000 clones, 65% to 85% detected once. Sequences were derived from PBMCs, sampled from a glioma patient whose treatment included an IDH1 peptide vaccine. All receptors come from a man in his forties with glioma.

This clone was counted a single time. The chain combines TRBV5-1 with TRBJ1-1; D gene unclear. Per the germline V gene, CDR1 is SGHRS and CDR2 is YFSETQ. The CDR3 runs to 14 residues. Trimming removed 1 base from V and 1 base from J, with 8 bases in between. CDR3 residues: CASSLLPGNTEAFF. Written as DNA, the CDR3 is TGCGCCAGCAGCTTGTTACCGGGGAACACTGAAGCTTTCTTT.

CDR3 nucleotide sequence: TGTGCCATCAGTGAGTCAGAGGGCCCGGAAAAACTGTTTTTT. This encodes CAISESEGPEKLFF. This chain links TRBV10-3 with TRBJ1-4; D unclear. CDR1 ENHRY and CDR2 SYGVKD come from the germline V gene. This CDR3 is built from 14 residues. Trimming stripped 0 bases from V and 8 bases from J, with 10 bases between.

The chain joins TRBV25-1 to TRBJ2-1; weak D call: TRBD1 (6 bases). Germline CDR1 reads MGHDK; CDR2 reads SYGVNS. Trimming shortened V by 2 bases and J by 12 bases, and 11 bases separated the two germline ends. The CDR3 length is 12 residues. The CDR3 loop is CASSEIRGGQFF. CDR3 DNA: TGTGCCAGCAGTGAAATTCGAGGGGGGCAGTTCTTC.